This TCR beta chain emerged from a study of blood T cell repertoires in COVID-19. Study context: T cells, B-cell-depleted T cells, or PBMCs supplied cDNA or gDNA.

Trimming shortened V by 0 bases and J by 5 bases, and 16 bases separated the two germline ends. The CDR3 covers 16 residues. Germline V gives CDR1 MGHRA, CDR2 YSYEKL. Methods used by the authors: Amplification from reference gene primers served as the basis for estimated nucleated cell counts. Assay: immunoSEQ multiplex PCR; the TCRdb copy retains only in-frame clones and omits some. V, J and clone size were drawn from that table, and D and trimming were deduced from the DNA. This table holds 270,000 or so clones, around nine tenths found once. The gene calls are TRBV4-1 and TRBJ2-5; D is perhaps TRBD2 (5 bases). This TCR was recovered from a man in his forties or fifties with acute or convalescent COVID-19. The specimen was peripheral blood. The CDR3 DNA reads TGCGCCAGCAGCCAAGATAGCGCGGACGGAATCGAGACCCAGTACTTC. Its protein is CASSQDSADGIETQYF.